At least ten counts were recorded for the clone carrying this T cell receptor beta chain. Its antigen is as yet unknown. TCRdb re-analysed the RT-PCR reads in MiXCR, keeping a single row per CDR3 protein. This sample has under 850,000 distinct CDR3 sequences, with approximately 18% found just once. The CDR3 has 15 residues. Trimming at V came to 2 bases and at J to 4 bases, leaving 6 bases not matched to a gene. CDR1 and CDR2 (germline): DFQATT, SNEGSKA (reference sequence). This entry belongs to a study of response to subunit inactivated influenza vaccine. Study results and caveats: The authors suggested that every seasonal influenza vaccination recruits few new T cells.

The receptor was derived from a man aged 50 to 59 who received an inactivated influenza vaccine. The V and J genes are TRBV20-1 and TRBJ2-7; 12 positions agree with TRBD2. The sequencing here drew on PBMCs from blood, taken 4 to 6 days after vaccination. DNA of the CDR3: TGCAGTGCTAGACCTCTGACTAGCGGGGGTTACGAGCAGTACTTC. As protein: CSARPLTSGGYEQYF.